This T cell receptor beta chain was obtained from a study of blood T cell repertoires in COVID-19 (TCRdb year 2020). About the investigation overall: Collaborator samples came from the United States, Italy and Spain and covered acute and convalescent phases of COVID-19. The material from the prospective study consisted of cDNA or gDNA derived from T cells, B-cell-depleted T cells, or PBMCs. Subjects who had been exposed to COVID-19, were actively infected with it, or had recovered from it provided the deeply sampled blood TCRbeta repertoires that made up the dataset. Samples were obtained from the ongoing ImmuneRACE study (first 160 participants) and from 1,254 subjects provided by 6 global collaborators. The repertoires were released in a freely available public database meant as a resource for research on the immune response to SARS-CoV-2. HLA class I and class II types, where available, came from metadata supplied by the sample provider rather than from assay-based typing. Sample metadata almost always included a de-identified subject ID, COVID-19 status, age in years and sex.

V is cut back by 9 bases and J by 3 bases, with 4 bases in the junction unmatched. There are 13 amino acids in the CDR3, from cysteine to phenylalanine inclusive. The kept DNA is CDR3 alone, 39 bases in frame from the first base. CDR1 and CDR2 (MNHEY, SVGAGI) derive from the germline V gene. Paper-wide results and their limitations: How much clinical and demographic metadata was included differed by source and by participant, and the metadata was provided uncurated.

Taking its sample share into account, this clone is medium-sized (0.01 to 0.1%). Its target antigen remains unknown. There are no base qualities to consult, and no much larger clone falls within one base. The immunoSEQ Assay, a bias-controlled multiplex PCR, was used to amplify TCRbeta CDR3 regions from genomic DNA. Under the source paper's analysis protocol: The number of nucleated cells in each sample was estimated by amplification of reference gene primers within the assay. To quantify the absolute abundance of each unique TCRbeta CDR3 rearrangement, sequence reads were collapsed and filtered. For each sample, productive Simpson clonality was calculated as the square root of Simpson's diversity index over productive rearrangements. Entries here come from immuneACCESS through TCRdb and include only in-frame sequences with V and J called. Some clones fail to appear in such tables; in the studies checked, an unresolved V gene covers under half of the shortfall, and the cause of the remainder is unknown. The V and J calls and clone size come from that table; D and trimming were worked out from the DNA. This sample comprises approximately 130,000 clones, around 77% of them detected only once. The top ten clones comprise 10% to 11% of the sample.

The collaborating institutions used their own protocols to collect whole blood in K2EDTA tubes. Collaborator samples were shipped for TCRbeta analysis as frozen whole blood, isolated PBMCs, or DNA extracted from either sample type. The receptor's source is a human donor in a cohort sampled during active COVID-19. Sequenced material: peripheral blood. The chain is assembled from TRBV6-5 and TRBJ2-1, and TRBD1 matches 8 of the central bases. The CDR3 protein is CASWTGHYNEQFF. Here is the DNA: TGTGCCAGTTGGACAGGGCACTACAATGAGCAGTTCTTC.